Following are 25 T cell receptor beta chains from one sample sequenced in a study of cytomegalovirus exposure and HLA in healthy donors. The PCR made use of 60 Vbeta and 13 Jbeta primers. The method was immunoSEQ multiplex PCR; TCRdb's version includes in-frame clones alone and lacks a portion of them. The repertoire includes over 85,000 clones, 60% to 80% of them detected once, and over 3% sits in the top ten. Sequencing was done on a sample of PBMCs. Receptor source: a man aged 35-49 years in good health and CMV-seronegative.

The chain is built from TRBV2 and TRBJ1-1; D unclear. The CDR3 runs to 14 residues. The V gene's germline CDR1 is SNHLY and CDR2 FYNNEI. Between the trimmed V and J ends, which lost 7 bases and 0 bases, there was a span of 12 bases. The CDR3 DNA reads TGTGCCAGCACAAATACAGCTATGAACACTGAAGCTTTCTTT. This gives the protein CASTNTAMNTEAFF.

The rearrangement links TRBV21-1 to TRBJ2-4; TRBD2 was called by the table and not checked on the DNA. TRBV21-1 is recorded as a pseudogene. This CDR3 contains 19 residues. The CDR3 coding sequence is TGTGCCAGCAGCAAATTAAATAGGGAACTAGCGGGAGGAAAAAACATTCAGTACTTC. Translating it yields CASSKLNRELAGGKNIQYF.

The chain recombines TRBV2 with TRBJ2-7; 9 nucleotides agree with TRBD1. The CDR3 sequence is 15 residues long. CDR1 and CDR2 (germline): SNHLY, FYNNEI. Germline trimming cut 6 bases from V and 7 bases from J; bases unmatched to any gene: 13. The CDR3 loop reads CASRADRGRGREQYF. DNA of the CDR3: TGTGCCAGCAGGGCGGACAGGGGACGGGGGAGAGAGCAGTACTTC.

This clone was picked up one time. This chain joins TRBV11-1 and TRBJ2-3; 9 positions match TRBD1. This CDR3 spans 15 amino acids. Germline V gene sequence: CDR1 SGHAT, CDR2 FQDESV (reference sequence). With V trimmed by 5 bases and J by 1 base, 4 bases remained unmatched. This CDR3 is CASSRGQGGTDTQYF. The CDR3 DNA sequence: TGTGCCAGCAGCCGGGGACAGGGTGGCACAGATACGCAGTATTTT. The variable domain in full, with the rest retrieved from reference TRBV11-1 and TRBJ2-3, is EAEVAQSPRYKITEKSQAVAFWCDPISGHATLYWYRQILGQGPELLVQFQDESVVDDSQLPKDRFSAERLKGVDSTLKIQPAELGDSAMYLCASSRGQGGTDTQYFGPGTRLTVL.

J is TRBJ2-1 and V is TRBV15, with 7 bases aligning to TRBD2. The CDR3 spans 17 residues. Germline CDR1 and CDR2: LNHNV and YYDKDF (reference sequence). With V trimmed by 0 bases and J by 3 bases, 8 bases remained unmatched. The CDR3 region has the DNA TGTGCCACCAGCAGAGATCAGGCGGGAGCTATCTACAATGAGCAGTTCTTC. It codes for CATSRDQAGAIYNEQFF.

This clone showed up just a few times. The J gene is TRBJ1-5, the V gene TRBV6-1; D is ambiguous. Germline CDR1 MNHNS, CDR2 SASEGT. This CDR3 is 13 amino acids long. V shed 3 bases and J shed 6 bases, with 9 bases lying between them. The CDR3 sequence is CASSDRRGQPQHF. In DNA form, the CDR3 reads TGTGCCAGCAGTGATAGGCGCGGTCAGCCCCAGCATTTT.

The J gene is TRBJ2-2, the V gene TRBV2; D is ambiguous. This CDR3 region has 14 residues. Germline V lookup: CDR1 SNHLY, CDR2 FYNNEI. Trimming stripped 4 bases from V and 7 bases from J, with 13 bases between. The CDR3 reads CASSGVLQSGELFF. The CDR3 DNA is TGTGCCAGCAGTGGAGTCCTACAGAGCGGGGAGCTGTTTTTT.

The rearrangement joins TRBV29-1 to TRBJ2-7; 8 nucleotides match TRBD1. The CDR3 runs to 11 residues. V was pared by 4 bases and J by 6 bases, with 2 bases of the junction left unmatched. Germline V gene lookup returns CDR1 SQVTM and CDR2 ANQGSEA. The CDR3 region has the DNA TGCAGCGTTGCAGACAGGGGCGAGCAGTACTTC. This encodes CSVADRGEQYF.

The sample holds a few counts of this clone. This rearrangement joins TRBV11-3 to TRBJ2-7, with D possibly being TRBD2 (6 bases). The CDR3 is 13 amino acids. The V gene's germline CDR1 is SGHNT and CDR2 YENEEA. V lost 5 bases to trimming and J lost 6 bases, with 14 bases between them. The CDR3 sequence: CASSRGEVGEQYF. In nucleotides, the CDR3 is TGTGCCAGCAGCCGAGGGGAGGTCGGCGAGCAGTACTTC.

The gene calls are TRBV25-1 and TRBJ1-2; TRBD1 agrees at 8 bases. This CDR3 is 15 amino acids long. With V trimmed by 1 base and J by 3 bases, 4 bases remained unmatched. CDR1 and CDR2 from the germline V gene are MGHDK and SYGVNS. The CDR3 sequence is CASSELGTGDYGYTF. The CDR3 coding sequence is TGTGCCAGCAGTGAATTAGGGACAGGAGACTATGGCTACACCTTC.

The chain is built from TRBV14 and TRBJ2-3; D is undetermined. Trimming pared 0 bases from V and 5 bases from J, leaving 6 bases between. Germline V gene data show CDR1 as SGHDN and CDR2 as FVKESK. The CDR3 has 13 residues. CDR3 nucleotides: TGTGCCAGCAGCCAAGAAAGGAGAGATACGCAGTATTTT. It is translated as CASSQERRDTQYF.

This clone came up a few times. V gene TRBV6-1 combines with J gene TRBJ1-5; 10 bases agree with TRBD1. Trimming removed 5 bases from V and 5 bases from J; junction bases left unmatched: 6. CDR1 and CDR2 from the germline V gene are MNHNS and SASEGT. The CDR3 totals 15 residues. The CDR3 DNA reads as TGTGCCAGCAGTTGGACAGGGGGGATAGATCAGCCCCAGCATTTT. Translation: CASSWTGGIDQPQHF.

This chain connects TRBV25-1 to TRBJ2-7, with D perhaps TRBD2 (5 bases). Germline V gene data show CDR1 as MGHDK and CDR2 as SYGVNS. With 6 bases removed from V and 3 bases from J, the gap between germline ends came to 6 bases. The CDR3 consists of 11 residues. CDR3 region: CASSGLYEQYF. CDR3 nucleotide sequence: TGTGCCAGCAGCGGACTCTACGAGCAGTACTTC.

This clone was seen a handful of times. The chain combines TRBV2 with TRBJ1-2; unclear D gene. Deletions cut 0 bases from V and 0 bases from J, with 14 bases between. This CDR3 has 17 amino acids. Germline V gene data show CDR1 as SNHLY and CDR2 as FYNNEI. This CDR3 is CASSEAGGLAPNYGYTF. CDR3 nucleotide sequence: TGTGCCAGCAGTGAAGCGGGCGGGCTCGCCCCTAACTATGGCTACACCTTC.

The rearrangement links TRBV15 to TRBJ1-4; TRBD1 matches 7 bases. This CDR3 region has 15 residues. Germline trimming cut 3 bases from V and 4 bases from J; bases unmatched to any gene: 5. In germline, CDR1 is LNHNV, CDR2 YYDKDF (reference sequence). The CDR3 sequence is CATSSWDRLNEKLFF. CDR3 nucleotide sequence: TGTGCCACCAGCAGCTGGGACAGACTTAATGAAAAACTGTTTTTT.

The rearrangement uses TRBV7-8 and TRBJ2-6, with D maybe TRBD1 (7 bases). CDR1 is SGHVS, CDR2 FQNEAQ, per germline. There are 18 residues in the CDR3. V lost 3 bases and J 3 bases, leaving 18 bases between the germline ends. The CDR3 DNA reads TGTGCCAGCAGCTTGGGGCGGCAGGGGGGATTTGGGGCCAACGTCCTGACTTTC. Encoded protein: CASSLGRQGGFGANVLTF.

The table lists this clone with a few counts. J is TRBJ2-3 and V is TRBV10-3; D perhaps matches TRBD2 (7 bases). The germline V gene encodes CDR1 ENHRY and CDR2 SYGVKD. The CDR3 loop spans 14 amino acids. V lost 5 bases to trimming and J lost 4 bases, with 13 bases between them. DNA for the CDR3: TGTGCCATCAGTCAGGGGAGGGAGCCAGATACGCAGTATTTT. It translates to CAISQGREPDTQYF.

The V call is TRBV5-4, the J call TRBJ2-7, with 8 bases matching TRBD1. Germline V gene data show CDR1 as SGHNT and CDR2 as YYREEE (reference sequence). The ends lost 4 bases at V and 3 bases at J; junction bases unmatched: 6. This CDR3 has 14 residues. CDR3 bases: TGTGCCAGCAGCCGGCCTGGACAGGGCTACGAGCAGTACTTC. This translates into CASSRPGQGYEQYF.

This sequence joins TRBV6-5 and TRBJ1-1; 9 nucleotides line up with TRBD1. The V and J ends lost 7 bases and 3 bases, in that order; junction bases with no gene match: 6. This CDR3 has 14 residues. Looked up from germline, CDR1 is MNHEY and CDR2 is SVGAGI. The CDR3 loop reads CASNFRTGDTEAFF. CDR3 DNA: TGTGCCAGCAATTTTCGGACAGGGGACACTGAAGCTTTCTTT.

The V call is TRBV4-2, the J call TRBJ2-7; 7 bases map to TRBD1. Per the germline V gene, CDR1 is LGHNA and CDR2 is YNFKEQ. V shed 4 bases and J 0 bases; nucleotides not matched to a gene: 3. The CDR3 length is 14 residues. CDR3 region: CASSPHRGSYEQYF. The CDR3 DNA sequence: TGTGCCAGCAGCCCACACAGGGGCTCCTACGAGCAGTACTTC.

In its sample, this clone was seen a few times. The chain carries TRBV30 and TRBJ2-1, with no clear D. The CDR3 consists of 12 residues. Germline CDR1 and CDR2: GTSNPN and SVGIG (reference sequence). Trimming stripped 4 bases from V and 7 bases from J, with 11 bases between. This CDR3 reads CAWTPPGNEQFF. The CDR3 coding sequence is TGTGCCTGGACCCCGCCGGGTAATGAGCAGTTCTTC.

The chain links TRBV19 to TRBJ2-2, with TRBD2 as a possible D gene (7 bases). The germline CDR1 and CDR2 sequences are LNHDA and SQIVND (reference sequence). CDR3 length: 15 amino acids. Trimming cost V 6 bases and J 5 bases, with 16 bases left between them. CDR3 sequence (DNA): TGTGCCAGTAGAGACGTGGGAGGGGGTACCGGGGAGCTGTTTTTT. It translates to CASRDVGGGTGELFF.

The genes are TRBV5-1 and TRBJ1-4; D perhaps matches TRBD1 (5 bases). The CDR3 covers 14 residues. The V and J ends lost 4 bases and 0 bases respectively, with 7 bases between them. In germline, CDR1 is SGHRS, CDR2 YFSETQ. CDR3 residues: CASSDRSTNEKLFF. CDR3 nucleotides: TGCGCCAGCAGCGACAGATCAACTAATGAAAAACTGTTTTTT.

The rearrangement links TRBV14 to TRBJ2-5; 7 nucleotides align to TRBD1. This CDR3 has 13 amino acids. Germline V lookup: CDR1 SGHDN, CDR2 FVKESK. V lost 4 bases, J lost 5 bases, and 4 bases stayed unmatched. The CDR3 spells CASSRRGRETQYF. CDR3 in DNA: TGTGCCAGCAGCCGTAGGGGGCGTGAGACCCAGTACTTC.

The chain links TRBV10-1 to TRBJ1-1, with TRBD1 identical over 9 bases. V lost 4 bases to trimming and J lost 3 bases; unmatched junction nucleotides: 9. From germline, CDR1 is WNHNN and CDR2 SYGVQD (reference sequence). The CDR3 consists of 16 residues. The CDR3 DNA reads as TGCGCCAGCAGTGGGAACAGGGGGCGATGGGACACTGAAGCTTTCTTT. The encoded protein is CASSGNRGRWDTEAFF.